This entry features one T cell receptor beta chain sequence. Its matching antigen is unknown. This entry comes from a study of T cell responses to AZD1222 COVID-19 vaccine. Across the study: Pooling covered second doses at about 4 or about 12 weeks.

Deletions cut 0 bases from V and 3 bases from J, with 1 base between. Germline assignment: CDR1 KGHSH and CDR2 LQKENI. There are 12 residues in the CDR3. Only in-frame clones appear in the TCRdb table, and some are missing; sequencing was by immunoSEQ multiplex PCR. The sample carries more than 75,000 clones, 75% to 90% recorded once. Study results and caveats: Sampled repertoires all dated from after the peak T cell response.

Here the sequenced sample was peripheral blood, taken on day 0 of AZD1222 vaccination. The chain recombines TRBV18 with TRBJ2-3; D unclear. The sequence derives from an adult in good health. The CDR3 here is CASSPPTDTQYF. The CDR3 DNA sequence: TGTGCCAGCTCACCACCGACAGATACGCAGTATTTT.